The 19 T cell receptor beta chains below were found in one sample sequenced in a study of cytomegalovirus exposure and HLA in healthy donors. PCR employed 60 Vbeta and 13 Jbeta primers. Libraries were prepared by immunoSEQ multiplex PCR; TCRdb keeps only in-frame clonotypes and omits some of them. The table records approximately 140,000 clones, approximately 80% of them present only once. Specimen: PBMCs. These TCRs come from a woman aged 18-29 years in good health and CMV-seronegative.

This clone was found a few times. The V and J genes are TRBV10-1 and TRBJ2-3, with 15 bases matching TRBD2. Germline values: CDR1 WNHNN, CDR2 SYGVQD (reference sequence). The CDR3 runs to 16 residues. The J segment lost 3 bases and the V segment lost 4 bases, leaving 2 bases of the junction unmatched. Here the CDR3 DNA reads TGCGCCAGCAGTGTCGGGACTAGCGGGAGGACAGATACGCAGTATTTT. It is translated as CASSVGTSGRTDTQYF.

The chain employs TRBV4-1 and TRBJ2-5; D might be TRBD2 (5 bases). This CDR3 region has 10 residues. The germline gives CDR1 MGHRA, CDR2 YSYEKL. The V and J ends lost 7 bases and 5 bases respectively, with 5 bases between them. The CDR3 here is CASTGETQYF. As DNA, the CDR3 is TGCGCCAGCACGGGGGAGACCCAGTACTTC.

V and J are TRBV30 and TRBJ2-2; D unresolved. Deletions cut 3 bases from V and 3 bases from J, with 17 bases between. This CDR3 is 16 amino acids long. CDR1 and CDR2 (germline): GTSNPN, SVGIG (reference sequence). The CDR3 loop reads CAWSPRGAFYTGELFF. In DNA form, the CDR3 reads TGTGCCTGGAGCCCAAGAGGTGCATTTTACACCGGGGAGCTGTTTTTT.

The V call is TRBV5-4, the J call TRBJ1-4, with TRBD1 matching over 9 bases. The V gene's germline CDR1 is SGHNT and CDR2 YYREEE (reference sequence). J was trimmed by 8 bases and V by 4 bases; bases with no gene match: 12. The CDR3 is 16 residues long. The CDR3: CASSRGQGGFDEKLFF. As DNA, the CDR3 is TGTGCCAGCAGCAGGGGACAGGGAGGGTTTGACGAAAAACTGTTTTTT.

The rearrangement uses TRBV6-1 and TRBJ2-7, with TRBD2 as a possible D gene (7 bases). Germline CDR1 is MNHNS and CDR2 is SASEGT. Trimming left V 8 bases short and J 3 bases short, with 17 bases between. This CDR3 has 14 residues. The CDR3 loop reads CASGGGGKLYEQYF. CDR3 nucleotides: TGTGCCAGCGGGGGAGGGGGAAAACTCTACGAGCAGTACTTC.

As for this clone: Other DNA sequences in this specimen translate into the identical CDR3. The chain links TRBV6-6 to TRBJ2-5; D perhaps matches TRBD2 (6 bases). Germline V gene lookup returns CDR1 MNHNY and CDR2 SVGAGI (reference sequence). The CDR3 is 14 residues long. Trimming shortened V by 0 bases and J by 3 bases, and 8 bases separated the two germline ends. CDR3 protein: CASSYSRGKETQYF. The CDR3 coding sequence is TGTGCCAGCAGTTACTCTCGCGGGAAAGAGACCCAGTACTTC.

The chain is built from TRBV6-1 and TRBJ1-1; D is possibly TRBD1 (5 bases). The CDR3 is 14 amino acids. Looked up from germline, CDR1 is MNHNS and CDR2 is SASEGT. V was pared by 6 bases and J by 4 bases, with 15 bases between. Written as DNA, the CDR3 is TGTGCCAGCAGGTACCGGGGGAGGCCCACTGAAGCTTTCTTT. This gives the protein CASRYRGRPTEAFF.

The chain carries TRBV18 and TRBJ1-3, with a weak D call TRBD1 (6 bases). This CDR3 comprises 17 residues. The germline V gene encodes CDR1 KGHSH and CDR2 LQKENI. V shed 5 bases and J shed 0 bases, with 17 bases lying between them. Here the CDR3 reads CASSTRGTLNSGNTIYF. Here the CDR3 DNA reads TGTGCCAGCTCAACAAGGGGGACCTTGAACTCTGGAAACACCATATATTTT.

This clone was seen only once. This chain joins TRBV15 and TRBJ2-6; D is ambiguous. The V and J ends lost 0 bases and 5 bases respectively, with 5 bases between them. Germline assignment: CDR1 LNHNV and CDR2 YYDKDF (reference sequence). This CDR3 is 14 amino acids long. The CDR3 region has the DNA TGTGCCACCAGCAGAGATTCTTGGGCCAACGTCCTGACTTTC. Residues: CATSRDSWANVLTF.

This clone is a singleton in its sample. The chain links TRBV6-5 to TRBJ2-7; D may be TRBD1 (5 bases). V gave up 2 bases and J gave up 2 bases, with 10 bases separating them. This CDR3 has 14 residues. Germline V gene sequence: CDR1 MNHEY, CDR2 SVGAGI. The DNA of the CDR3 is TGTGCCAGCAGTTACAGAGCAGGGACCTACGAGCAGTACTTC. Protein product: CASSYRAGTYEQYF.

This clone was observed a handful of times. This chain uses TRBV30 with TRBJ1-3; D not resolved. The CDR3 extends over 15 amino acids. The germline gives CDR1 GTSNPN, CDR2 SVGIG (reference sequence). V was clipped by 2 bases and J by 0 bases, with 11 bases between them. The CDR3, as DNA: TGTGCCTGGAGTCGTGGCGGGAGCTCTGGAAACACCATATATTTT. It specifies CAWSRGGSSGNTIYF. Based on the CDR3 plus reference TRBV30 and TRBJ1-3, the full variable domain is SQTIHQWPATLVQPVGSPLSLECTVEGTSNPNLYWYRQAAGRGLQLLFYSVGIGQISSEVPQNLSASRPQDRQFILSSKKLLLSDSGFYLCAWSRGGSSGNTIYFGEGSWLTVV.

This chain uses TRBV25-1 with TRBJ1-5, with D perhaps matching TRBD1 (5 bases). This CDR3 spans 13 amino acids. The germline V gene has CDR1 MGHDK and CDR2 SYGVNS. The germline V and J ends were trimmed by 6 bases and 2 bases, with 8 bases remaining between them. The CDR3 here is CASRGPGNQPQHF. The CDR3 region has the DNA TGTGCCAGCAGGGGGCCAGGCAATCAGCCCCAGCATTTT.

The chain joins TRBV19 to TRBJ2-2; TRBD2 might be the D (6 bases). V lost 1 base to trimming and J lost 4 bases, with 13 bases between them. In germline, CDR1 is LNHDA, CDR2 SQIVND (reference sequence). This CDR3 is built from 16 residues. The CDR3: CASSIGEAGITGELFF. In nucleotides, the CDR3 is TGTGCCAGTAGTATAGGGGAGGCTGGAATCACCGGGGAGCTGTTTTTT.

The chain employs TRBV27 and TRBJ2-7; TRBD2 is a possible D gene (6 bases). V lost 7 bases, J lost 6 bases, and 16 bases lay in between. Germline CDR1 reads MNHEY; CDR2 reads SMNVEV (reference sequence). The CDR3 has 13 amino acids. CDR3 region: CASTRDFNSEQYF. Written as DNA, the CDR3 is TGTGCCAGCACCCGGGACTTCAACTCCGAGCAGTACTTC.

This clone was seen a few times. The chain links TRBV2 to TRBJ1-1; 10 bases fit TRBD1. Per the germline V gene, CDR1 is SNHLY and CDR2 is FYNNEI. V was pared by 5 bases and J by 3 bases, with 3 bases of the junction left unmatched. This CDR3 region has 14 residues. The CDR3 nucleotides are TGTGCCAGCAGTTCCGGGACAGGGGACACTGAAGCTTTCTTT. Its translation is CASSSGTGDTEAFF. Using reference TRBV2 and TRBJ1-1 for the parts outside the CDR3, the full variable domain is EPEVTQTPSHQVTQMGQEVILRCVPISNHLYFYWYRQILGQKVEFLVSFYNNEISEKSEIFDDQFSVERPDGSNFTLKIRSTKLEDSAMYFCASSSGTGDTEAFFGQGTRLTVV.

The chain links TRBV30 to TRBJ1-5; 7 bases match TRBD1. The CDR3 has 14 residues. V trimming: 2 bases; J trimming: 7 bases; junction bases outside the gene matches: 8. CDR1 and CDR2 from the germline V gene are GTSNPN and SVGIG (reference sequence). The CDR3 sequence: CAWSFTGVGQPQHF. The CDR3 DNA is TGTGCCTGGAGTTTTACAGGGGTAGGGCAGCCCCAGCATTTT.

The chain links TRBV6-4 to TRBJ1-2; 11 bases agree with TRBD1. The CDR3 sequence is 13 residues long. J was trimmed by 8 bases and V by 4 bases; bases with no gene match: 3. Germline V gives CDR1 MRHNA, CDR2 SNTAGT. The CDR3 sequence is CASSGGQGAGYTF. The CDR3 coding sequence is TGTGCCAGCAGTGGAGGACAGGGGGCAGGCTACACCTTC.

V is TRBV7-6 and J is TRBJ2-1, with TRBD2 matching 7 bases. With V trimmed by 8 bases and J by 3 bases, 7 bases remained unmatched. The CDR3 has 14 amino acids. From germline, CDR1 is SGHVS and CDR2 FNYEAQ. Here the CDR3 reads CASGRLADYNEQFF. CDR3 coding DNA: TGTGCCAGCGGACGCCTAGCGGACTACAATGAGCAGTTCTTC.

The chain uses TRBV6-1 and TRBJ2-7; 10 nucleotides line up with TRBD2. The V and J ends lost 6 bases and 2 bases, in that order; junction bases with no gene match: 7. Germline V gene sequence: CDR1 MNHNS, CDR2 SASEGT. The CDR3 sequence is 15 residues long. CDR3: CASRLAGVGPYEQYF. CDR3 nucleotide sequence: TGTGCCAGCAGGCTAGCGGGAGTGGGGCCCTACGAGCAGTACTTC.